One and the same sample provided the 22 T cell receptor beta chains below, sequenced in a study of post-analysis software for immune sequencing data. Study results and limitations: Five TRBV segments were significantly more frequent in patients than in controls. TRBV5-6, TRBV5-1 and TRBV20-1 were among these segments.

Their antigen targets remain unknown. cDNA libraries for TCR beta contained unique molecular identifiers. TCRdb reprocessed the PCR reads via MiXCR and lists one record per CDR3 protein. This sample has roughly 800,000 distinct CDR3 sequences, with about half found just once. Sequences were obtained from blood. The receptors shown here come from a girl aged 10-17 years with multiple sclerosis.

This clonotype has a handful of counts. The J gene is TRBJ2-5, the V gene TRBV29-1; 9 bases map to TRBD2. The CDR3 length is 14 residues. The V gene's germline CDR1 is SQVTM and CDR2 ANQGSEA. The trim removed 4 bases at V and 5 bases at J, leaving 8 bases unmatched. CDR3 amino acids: CSVGLAERVETQYF. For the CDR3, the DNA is TGCAGCGTTGGACTAGCGGAGAGGGTGGAGACCCAGTACTTC.

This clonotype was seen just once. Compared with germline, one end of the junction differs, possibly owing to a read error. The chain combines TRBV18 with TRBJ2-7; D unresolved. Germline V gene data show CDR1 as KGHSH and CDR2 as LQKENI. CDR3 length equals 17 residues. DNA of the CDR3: TGTGCCAGCTCACCACTTCCCTCCGACGAATGGTCCTACGAACAGTACTTC. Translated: CASSPLPSDEWSYEQYF.

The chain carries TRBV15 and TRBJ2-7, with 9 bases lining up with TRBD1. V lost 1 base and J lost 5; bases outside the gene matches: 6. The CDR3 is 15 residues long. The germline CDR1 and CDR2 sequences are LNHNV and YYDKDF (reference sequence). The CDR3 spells CATSRVGQGPDEQYF. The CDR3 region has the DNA TGTGCCACCAGCAGAGTTGGACAGGGGCCCGACGAGCAGTACTTC. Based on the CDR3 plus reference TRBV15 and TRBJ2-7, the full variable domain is DAMVIQNPRYQVTQFGKPVTLSCSQTLNHNVMYWYQQKSSQAPKLLFHYYDKDFNNEADTPDNFQSRRPNTSFCFLDIRSPGLGDTAMYLCATSRVGQGPDEQYFGPGTRLTVT.

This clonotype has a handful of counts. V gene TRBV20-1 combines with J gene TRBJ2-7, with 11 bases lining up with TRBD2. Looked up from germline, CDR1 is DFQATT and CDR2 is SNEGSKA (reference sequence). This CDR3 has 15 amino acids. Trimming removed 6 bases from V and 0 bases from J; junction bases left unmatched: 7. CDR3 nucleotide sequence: TGCAGTGCCGGACTAGCGGGTCATACCTCCTACGAGCAGTACTTC. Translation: CSAGLAGHTSYEQYF.

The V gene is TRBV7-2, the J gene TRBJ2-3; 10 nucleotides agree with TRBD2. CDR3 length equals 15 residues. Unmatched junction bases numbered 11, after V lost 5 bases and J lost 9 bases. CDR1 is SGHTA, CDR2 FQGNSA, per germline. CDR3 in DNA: TGTGCCAGCAGCCCCGACGGGCTAGCGGGAGACACGCAGTATTTT. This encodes CASSPDGLAGDTQYF.

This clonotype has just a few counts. CDR3 nucleotides: TGCAGTGCTAGACCCGCCCCCGTCCCAGATACGCAGTATTTT. As protein: CSARPAPVPDTQYF. The chain carries TRBV20-1 and TRBJ2-3; D call uncertain. The CDR3 runs 14 residues. Germline CDR1 is DFQATT and CDR2 is SNEGSKA (reference sequence). Trimming left V 2 bases short and J 4 bases short, with 13 bases between.

The CDR3 DNA reads TGCGCCAGCAGCCCTGCTCCGACTAGCGGGAACTACGAGCAGTACTTC. Its protein product is CASSPAPTSGNYEQYF. The V and J genes are TRBV5-1 and TRBJ2-7, with TRBD2 identical over 11 bases. CDR1 and CDR2 (germline): SGHRS, YFSETQ. There are 16 residues in the CDR3. Germline trimming cut 4 bases from V and 3 bases from J; bases unmatched to any gene: 9.

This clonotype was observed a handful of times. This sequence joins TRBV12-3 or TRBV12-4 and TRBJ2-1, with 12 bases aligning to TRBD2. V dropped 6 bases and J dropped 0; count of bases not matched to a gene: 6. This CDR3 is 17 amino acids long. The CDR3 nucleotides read TGTGCCAGCAGCGGACTAGCGGGACAATTCTCCTACAATGAGCAGTTCTTC. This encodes CASSGLAGQFSYNEQFF.

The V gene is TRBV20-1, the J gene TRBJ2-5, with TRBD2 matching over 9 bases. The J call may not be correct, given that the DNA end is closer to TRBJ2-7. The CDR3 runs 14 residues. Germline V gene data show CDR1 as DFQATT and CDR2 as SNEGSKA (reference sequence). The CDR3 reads CSASPAGGPYEQYF. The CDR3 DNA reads TGCAGTGCTAGTCCGGCGGGAGGGCCGTACGAGCAGTACTTC.

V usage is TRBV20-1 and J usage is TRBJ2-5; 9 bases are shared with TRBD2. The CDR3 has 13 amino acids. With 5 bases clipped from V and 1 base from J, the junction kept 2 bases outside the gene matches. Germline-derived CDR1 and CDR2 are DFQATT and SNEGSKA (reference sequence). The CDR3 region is CSAGREGQETQYF. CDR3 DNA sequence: TGCAGTGCTGGGCGGGAGGGCCAAGAGACCCAGTACTTC.

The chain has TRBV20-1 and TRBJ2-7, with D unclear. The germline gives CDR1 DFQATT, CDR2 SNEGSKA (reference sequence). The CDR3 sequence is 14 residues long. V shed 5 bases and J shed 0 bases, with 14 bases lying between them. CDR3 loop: CSADGGFGSYEQYF. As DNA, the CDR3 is TGCAGTGCTGACGGCGGATTCGGCTCCTACGAGCAGTACTTC.

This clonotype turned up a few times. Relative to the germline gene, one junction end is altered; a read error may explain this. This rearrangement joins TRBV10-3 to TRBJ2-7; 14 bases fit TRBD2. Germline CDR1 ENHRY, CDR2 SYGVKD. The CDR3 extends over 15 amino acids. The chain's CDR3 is CAINEATSGRGEQYF. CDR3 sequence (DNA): TGTGCCATCAATGAGGCGACTAGCGGGAGGGGCGAGCAGTACTTC.

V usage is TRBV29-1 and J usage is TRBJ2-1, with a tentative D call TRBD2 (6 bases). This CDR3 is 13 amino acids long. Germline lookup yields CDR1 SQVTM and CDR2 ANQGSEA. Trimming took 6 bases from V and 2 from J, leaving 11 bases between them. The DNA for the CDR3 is TGCAGCGTGCTTGGAGGGACCTACAATGAGCAGTTCTTC. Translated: CSVLGGTYNEQFF.

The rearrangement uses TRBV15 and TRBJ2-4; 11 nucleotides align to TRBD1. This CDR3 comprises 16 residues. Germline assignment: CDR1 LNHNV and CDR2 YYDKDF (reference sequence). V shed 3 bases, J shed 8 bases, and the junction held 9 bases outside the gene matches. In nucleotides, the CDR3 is TGTGCCACCAGCAGCCTTAGCCCGGGACAGGGGGACATTCAGTACTTC. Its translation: CATSSLSPGQGDIQYF.

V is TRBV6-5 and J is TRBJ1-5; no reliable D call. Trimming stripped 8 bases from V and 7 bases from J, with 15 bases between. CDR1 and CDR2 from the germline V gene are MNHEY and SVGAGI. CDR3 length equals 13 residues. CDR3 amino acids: CASGGLNGQPQHF. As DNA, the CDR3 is TGTGCCAGCGGCGGGTTGAATGGACAGCCCCAGCATTTT.

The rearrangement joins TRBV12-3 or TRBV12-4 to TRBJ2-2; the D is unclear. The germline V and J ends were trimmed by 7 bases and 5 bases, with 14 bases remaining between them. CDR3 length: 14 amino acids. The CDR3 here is CASKGNLGTGELFF. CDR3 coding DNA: TGTGCCAGCAAGGGAAATCTAGGGACCGGGGAGCTGTTTTTT.

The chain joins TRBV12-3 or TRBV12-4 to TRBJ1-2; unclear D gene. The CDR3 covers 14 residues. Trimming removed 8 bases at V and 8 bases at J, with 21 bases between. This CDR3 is CASALTSGSGGYTF. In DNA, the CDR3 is TGTGCCAGCGCCTTAACTTCCGGGAGCGGAGGCTACACCTTC.

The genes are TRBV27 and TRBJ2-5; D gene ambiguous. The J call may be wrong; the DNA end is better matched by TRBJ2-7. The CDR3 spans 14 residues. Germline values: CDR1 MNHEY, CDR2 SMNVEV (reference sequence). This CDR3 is CASAPGSNPHEQYF. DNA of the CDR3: TGTGCCAGCGCCCCCGGCTCTAACCCCCACGAGCAGTACTTC.

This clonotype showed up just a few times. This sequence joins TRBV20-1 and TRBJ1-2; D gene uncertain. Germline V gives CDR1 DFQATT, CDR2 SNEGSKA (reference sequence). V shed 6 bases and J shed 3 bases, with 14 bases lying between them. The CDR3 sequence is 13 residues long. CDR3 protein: CSALPGSHYGYTF. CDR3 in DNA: TGCAGTGCCTTACCTGGGTCTCACTATGGCTACACCTTC.

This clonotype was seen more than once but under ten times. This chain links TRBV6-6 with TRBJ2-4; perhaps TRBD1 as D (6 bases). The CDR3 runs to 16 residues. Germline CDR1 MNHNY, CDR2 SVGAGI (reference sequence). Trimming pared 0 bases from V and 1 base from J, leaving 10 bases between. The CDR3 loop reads CASSYSEGEAKNIQYF. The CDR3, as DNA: TGTGCCAGCAGTTACTCTGAGGGGGAGGCCAAAAACATTCAGTACTTC.

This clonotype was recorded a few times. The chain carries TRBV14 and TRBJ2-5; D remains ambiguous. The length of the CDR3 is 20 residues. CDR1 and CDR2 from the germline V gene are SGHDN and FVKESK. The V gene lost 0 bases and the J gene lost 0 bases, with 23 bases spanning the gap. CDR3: CASSQEYPTRHRPYQETQYF. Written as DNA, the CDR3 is TGTGCCAGCAGCCAAGAGTACCCTACCCGGCACCGACCGTACCAAGAGACCCAGTACTTC.

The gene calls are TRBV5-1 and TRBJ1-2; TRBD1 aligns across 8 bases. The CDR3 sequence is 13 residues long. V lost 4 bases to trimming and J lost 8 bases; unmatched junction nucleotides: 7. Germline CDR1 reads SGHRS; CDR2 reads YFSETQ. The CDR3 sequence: CASSIGQGEGYTF. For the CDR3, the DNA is TGCGCCAGCAGCATCGGACAGGGTGAGGGCTACACCTTC.